The 24 T cell receptor beta chains below were found in one sample sequenced in a study of T cells in Graves' hyperthyroidism and ophthalmopathy. Researchers took RNA transcripts and amplified the TCR beta CDR3 regions from them. HTBI primers drove first-round RT-PCR of the TCR CDR3. TCRdb reprocessed the multiplex PCR reads via MiXCR and lists one record per CDR3 protein. Among approximately 620,000 distinct CDR3 sequences listed, about 16% were seen once. The sequenced material came from blood. The receptors were sampled from a woman aged 40 to 50 with Graves' ophthalmopathy.

This clonotype has at least ten counts. This chain uses TRBV3-1 with TRBJ1-6; D uncertain. Germline V gene sequence: CDR1 LGHDT, CDR2 YNNKEL (reference sequence). The CDR3 has 14 residues. Trimming stripped 4 bases from V and 6 bases from J, with 10 bases between. Here the CDR3 reads CASSPGWGNSPLHF. CDR3 nucleotide sequence: TGTGCCAGCAGCCCCGGATGGGGTAATTCACCCCTCCACTTT.

V usage is TRBV19 and J usage is TRBJ1-1; D remains unclear. The CDR3 runs to 11 residues. The V and J ends lost 5 bases and 11 bases respectively, with 12 bases between them. Germline assignment: CDR1 LNHDA and CDR2 SQIVND (reference sequence). DNA of the CDR3: TGTGCCAGTAGTTACGGGCCAATGGCTTTCTTT. It is translated as CASSYGPMAFF.

This rearrangement joins TRBV7-2 to TRBJ2-1; 10 bases map to TRBD2. With 1 base clipped from V and 8 bases from J, the junction kept 5 bases outside the gene matches. The CDR3 extends over 15 amino acids. In germline, CDR1 is SGHTA, CDR2 FQGNSA. The chain's CDR3 is CASSLVGTSVDEQFF. CDR3 coding DNA: TGTGCCAGCAGCTTAGTGGGGACTAGCGTCGATGAGCAGTTCTTC.

This clonotype was counted many times. This CDR3 reads CSASLQVSNYGYTF. Written as DNA, the CDR3 is TGCAGTGCTAGTCTACAAGTTTCTAACTATGGCTACACCTTC. The gene calls are TRBV20-1 and TRBJ1-2; D is uncertain. Per the germline V gene, CDR1 is DFQATT and CDR2 is SNEGSKA (reference sequence). Trimming stripped 3 bases from V and 0 bases from J, with 11 bases between. The CDR3 spans 14 residues.

This chain uses TRBV12-3 or TRBV12-4 with TRBJ1-6; no firm D call. The CDR3 is made up of 14 amino acids. Trimming pared 2 bases from V and 12 bases from J, leaving 14 bases between. The CDR3 DNA reads as TGTGCCAGCAGTTTAAAACCTTTGTCGGGACCCCTCCACTTT. It translates to CASSLKPLSGPLHF.

About this clonotype: This may be a read error, as it is one base from a much larger clone. V is TRBV29-1 and J is TRBJ1-2, with a tentative D call TRBD1 (5 bases). CDR3 length: 11 amino acids. Germline loops: CDR1 SQVTM, CDR2 ANQGSEA. The CDR3 coding sequence is TGCAGCGTTGACAGGGACGTCGGCTACATCTTC. Amino acid sequence: CSVDRDVGYIF.

This clonotype was detected ten times or more. The V gene is TRBV3-1, the J gene TRBJ1-1, with TRBD1 matching over 8 bases. CDR1 LGHDT and CDR2 YNNKEL come from the germline V gene (reference sequence). The CDR3 has 14 residues. V shed 4 bases, J shed 5 bases, and the junction held 6 bases outside the gene matches. CDR3 nucleotides: TGTGCCAGCAGCCCACAGGGGGGGAGGACTGAAGCTTTCTTT. This translates into CASSPQGGRTEAFF.

This clonotype showed up just a few times. The rearrangement uses TRBV20-1 and TRBJ2-1; 7 bases map to TRBD2. Germline V lookup: CDR1 DFQATT, CDR2 SNEGSKA (reference sequence). The CDR3 is 14 residues long. With V trimmed by 5 bases and J by 6 bases, 10 bases remained unmatched. CDR3: CSAASSGVVNEQFF. DNA for the CDR3: TGCAGTGCTGCCTCTAGCGGAGTTGTCAATGAGCAGTTCTTC.

This clonotype was picked up a small number of times. A read error may account for a junction end that differs from germline. The gene calls are TRBV5-5 and TRBJ2-3; 11 nucleotides agree with TRBD2. This CDR3 is 16 amino acids long. CDR1 and CDR2 from the germline V gene are SGHKS and YYEKEE (reference sequence). CDR3 loop: CASSWGTSGYTDTQYF. Written as DNA, the CDR3 is TGCGCCAGCAGCTGGGGGACTAGCGGATACACAGATACGCAGTATTTT.

The rearrangement uses TRBV12-3 or TRBV12-4 and TRBJ1-2; D uncertain. The CDR3 is 12 amino acids. Trimming pared 6 bases from V and 8 bases from J, leaving 13 bases between. The CDR3 DNA follows: TGTGCCAGCAGCCTCCTCCGGGAGGGCTACACCTTC. It encodes CASSLLREGYTF.

Of note for this clonotype: A much larger clone differs by one base, so this may be a read error. The V gene is TRBV2, the J gene TRBJ2-5; D is perhaps TRBD2 (6 bases). Per germline, CDR1 SNHLY and CDR2 FYNNEI. V lost 7 bases and J lost 5, with 20 bases in between. The CDR3 spans 15 residues. CDR3 sequence reads: CASMGLWRGNETQYF. CDR3 nucleotide sequence: TGTGCCAGCATGGGCCTGTGGCGGGGAAATGAGACCCAGTACTTC. Full variable domain (rest looked up from reference TRBV2 and TRBJ2-5): EPEVTQTPSHQVTQMGQEVILRCVPISNHLYFYWYRQILGQKVEFLVSFYNNEISEKSEIFDDQFSVERPDGSNFTLKIRSTKLEDSAMYFCASMGLWRGNETQYFGPGTRLLVL.

This clonotype occurred a few times. The gene calls are TRBV6-5 and TRBJ2-7, with TRBD1 as a possible D gene (5 bases). There are 13 residues in the CDR3. Deletions cut 7 bases from V and 4 bases from J, with 14 bases between. Germline V gene data show CDR1 as MNHEY and CDR2 as SVGAGI. The CDR3 here is CASTFAAGYEQYF. CDR3 DNA: TGTGCCAGCACTTTCGCGGCAGGGTACGAGCAGTACTTC.

Notes on this clonotype: A read error may be the cause here, since a much bigger clone is one base away. The rearrangement uses TRBV7-9 and TRBJ2-1, with D possibly called TRBD1 or TRBD2 (5 bases each). V lost 4 bases, J lost 7 bases, and 14 bases lay in between. Germline CDR1 SEHNR, CDR2 FQNEAQ (reference sequence). The CDR3 has 14 amino acids. This chain's CDR3 is CASSSVGTQNEQFF. CDR3 in DNA: TGTGCCAGCAGCTCTGTCGGGACGCAAAATGAGCAGTTCTTC.

This clonotype was seen more than once but under ten times. The chain joins TRBV6-1 to TRBJ1-5; D might be TRBD1 (6 bases). V was trimmed by 2 bases and J by 0 bases, leaving 14 bases between them. The germline gives CDR1 MNHNS, CDR2 SASEGT. The CDR3 length is 17 residues. The CDR3 DNA sequence: TGTGCCAGCAGTGAAAAAGGACAGTCGGTTAGCAATCAGCCCCAGCATTTT. Translated: CASSEKGQSVSNQPQHF.

In its sample, this clonotype was seen many times. The rearrangement uses TRBV7-6 and TRBJ2-1; tentatively, D is TRBD1 (6 bases). The V end was cut by 5 bases, the J end by 7 bases, with 15 bases between. The CDR3 sequence is 14 residues long. CDR1 and CDR2 from the germline V gene are SGHVS and FNYEAQ. CDR3 bases: TGTGCCAGCAGCCCCGGACAGCTGTTTAATGAGCAGTTCTTC. Its protein is CASSPGQLFNEQFF.

This sequence joins TRBV25-1 and TRBJ2-3; tentative D call: TRBD1 (5 bases). The V and J ends lost 0 bases and 4 bases respectively, with 11 bases between them. In germline, CDR1 is MGHDK, CDR2 SYGVNS. The CDR3 is 15 residues long. The CDR3 nucleotides read TGTGCCAGCAGTGAATATAGGCCAGGGCCAGATACGCAGTATTTT. Translation: CASSEYRPGPDTQYF.

At least ten counts were recorded for this clonotype. This chain links TRBV18 with TRBJ2-7, with 8 bases identical to TRBD1. The V segment lost 6 bases and the J segment 4 bases; nucleotides outside the gene matches: 8. CDR1 is KGHSH and CDR2 is LQKENI in the germline V gene. This CDR3 region has 14 residues. The CDR3 coding sequence is TGTGCCAGCTCGACGGAGACAGGGGCTTACGAGCAGTACTTC. This encodes CASSTETGAYEQYF.

This clonotype was seen a handful of times. The rearrangement joins TRBV6-1 to TRBJ1-6; D unclear. V dropped 7 bases and J dropped 9 bases, with 16 bases sitting between them. Germline CDR1 is MNHNS and CDR2 is SASEGT. The CDR3 runs 14 residues. CDR3 DNA: TGTGCCAGCACATCAGGATTTTCAGGTTCACCCCTCCACTTT. Translating it yields CASTSGFSGSPLHF.

This clonotype was observed a handful of times. The J gene is TRBJ1-2, the V gene TRBV28; D not certain. V was pared by 5 bases and J by 0 bases, with 10 bases between. The CDR3 runs to 14 residues. The germline V gene encodes CDR1 MDHEN and CDR2 SYDVKM. CDR3 region: CASSAFKSNYGYTF. The CDR3 DNA is TGTGCCAGCAGTGCATTCAAGTCTAACTATGGCTACACCTTC.

This clonotype was seen a few times. J is TRBJ2-3 and V is TRBV9; D unclear. The ends were cut back, 1 base at V and 0 bases at J, with 6 bases in the middle. The CDR3 covers 14 residues. Germline V CDR1 and CDR2: SGDLS, YYNGEE. CDR3 loop: CASSVMSSTDTQYF. In DNA, the CDR3 is TGTGCCAGCAGCGTAATGAGTAGCACAGATACGCAGTATTTT.

This clonotype was seen a handful of times. CDR3 DNA: TGCAGTGCCCCCGCCCCTGAAAAACTGTTTTTT. This sequence encodes CSAPAPEKLFF. This rearrangement joins TRBV20-1 to TRBJ1-4; D gene ambiguous. The V gene lost 6 bases and the J gene lost 7 bases, with 9 bases spanning the gap. This CDR3 is 11 amino acids long. CDR1 and CDR2 (germline): DFQATT, SNEGSKA (reference sequence).

The rearrangement joins TRBV6-2 or TRBV6-3 to TRBJ2-1; possibly TRBD2 for D (6 bases). Germline V gene sequence: CDR1 MNHEY, CDR2 SVGEGT. The V end lost 6 bases, the J end lost 15 bases, and 12 bases lay between the germline ends. The CDR3 has 10 amino acids. The CDR3 spells CASSGAGGFF. Written as DNA, the CDR3 is TGTGCCAGCAGCGGGGCCGGGGGGTTCTTC.

In its sample, this clonotype was seen a few times. The chain carries TRBV19 and TRBJ2-6; tentative D call: TRBD2 (5 bases). Trimming took 6 bases from V and 1 from J, leaving 13 bases between them. This CDR3 spans 16 amino acids. Germline CDR1 LNHDA, CDR2 SQIVND (reference sequence). The CDR3: CASRPRVISGANVLTF. The CDR3 DNA reads as TGTGCCAGTAGGCCGAGGGTCATATCTGGGGCCAACGTCCTGACTTTC.

This clonotype was counted only a few times. This chain uses TRBV30 with TRBJ1-1, with a weak D call TRBD1 (5 bases). Germline V gene sequence: CDR1 GTSNPN, CDR2 SVGIG (reference sequence). The CDR3 spans 13 residues. Trimming removed 3 bases at V and 1 base at J, with 9 bases between. CDR3 nucleotide sequence: TGTGCCTGGAGCTCGACAGCGAACACTGAAGCTTTCTTT. Translated: CAWSSTANTEAFF.